These 17 T cell receptor beta chains were sequenced from one sample in a study of blood T cell repertoires in COVID-19. Sequencing used immunoSEQ multiplex PCR; TCRdb keeps in-frame clones, though not all of them. The data contain roughly 66,000 clones, about 86% of them singletons. Sequencing input: peripheral blood. These receptors originate from a woman aged 55-70 years with acute or convalescent COVID-19.

V and J are TRBV6-1 and TRBJ2-2; 10 nucleotides align to TRBD1. The CDR3 is made up of 17 amino acids. After removal of 4 bases from V and 1 base from J, the junction contained 6 bases not matched to a gene. CDR1 is MNHNS, CDR2 SASEGT, per germline. The CDR3 loop reads CASSGPGTGVNTGELFF. CDR3 DNA sequence: TGTGCCAGCAGTGGGCCCGGGACAGGGGTGAACACCGGGGAGCTGTTTTTT.

The CDR3: CASSVTGGYNEQFF. In DNA, the CDR3 is TGTGCCAGCAGTGTGACAGGGGGCTACAATGAGCAGTTCTTC. The chain combines TRBV2 with TRBJ2-1; TRBD1 aligns across 9 bases. CDR1 and CDR2 from the germline V gene are SNHLY and FYNNEI. Unmatched junction bases numbered 1, after V lost 4 bases and J lost 3 bases. The CDR3 extends over 14 amino acids. Full variable domain (missing parts from reference TRBV2 and TRBJ2-1): EPEVTQTPSHQVTQMGQEVILRCVPISNHLYFYWYRQILGQKVEFLVSFYNNEISEKSEIFDDQFSVERPDGSNFTLKIRSTKLEDSAMYFCASSVTGGYNEQFFGPGTRLTVL.

The rearrangement joins TRBV6-5 to TRBJ2-7; 7 nucleotides align to TRBD2. The V gene end was trimmed by 2 bases and the J gene end by 0 bases; junction bases not matched to a gene: 7. Germline CDR1 reads MNHEY; CDR2 reads SVGAGI. The CDR3 consists of 16 residues. The CDR3, as DNA: TGTGCCAGCAGTTACCTTGGGCGGGGGTACTCCTACGAGCAGTACTTC. It encodes CASSYLGRGYSYEQYF.

The rearrangement links TRBV6-5 to TRBJ1-2; maybe TRBD1 (6 bases). V dropped 0 bases and J dropped 2 bases, with 10 bases sitting between them. This CDR3 is 15 amino acids long. The germline V gene has CDR1 MNHEY and CDR2 SVGAGI. The CDR3, as DNA: TGTGCCAGCAGTTACTCGGCCCAGGGGAACTATGGCTACACCTTC. Translating gives CASSYSAQGNYGYTF.

This rearrangement joins TRBV5-1 to TRBJ2-1, with D tentatively TRBD2 (6 bases). In germline, CDR1 is SGHRS, CDR2 YFSETQ. V was trimmed by 4 bases and J by 10 bases, leaving 15 bases between them. This CDR3 is 13 amino acids long. The CDR3 protein is CASSLTTSGEQFF. The CDR3, as DNA: TGCGCCAGCAGCCTAACGACTAGTGGGGAGCAGTTCTTC.

DNA of the CDR3: TGCGCCAGCAGCTTGGCCCTACAGGGGGCCAGGGAGACCCAGTACTTC. Its translation: CASSLALQGARETQYF. The J gene is TRBJ2-5, the V gene TRBV5-1; TRBD1 aligns across 9 bases. CDR1 and CDR2 from the germline V gene are SGHRS and YFSETQ. V gave up 0 bases and J gave up 5 bases; unmatched junction bases: 8. The length of the CDR3 is 16 residues.

V usage is TRBV19 and J usage is TRBJ1-2; D is unresolved. The length of the CDR3 is 13 residues. The germline V and J ends were trimmed by 1 base and 7 bases, with 10 bases remaining between them. Germline CDR1 is LNHDA and CDR2 is SQIVND (reference sequence). This chain's CDR3 is CASSIGRNPGYTF. CDR3 nucleotides: TGTGCCAGTAGTATAGGGAGGAACCCTGGCTACACCTTC.

The rearrangement links TRBV7-9 to TRBJ1-6; weak D call: TRBD1 (5 bases). V dropped 6 bases and J dropped 11 bases, with 17 bases sitting between them. Germline-derived CDR1 and CDR2 are SEHNR and FQNEAQ (reference sequence). The CDR3 is made up of 14 amino acids. CDR3 bases: TGTGCCAGCAGTTCCCAAGCAGGGCTGACACCCCTCCACTTT. Its protein product is CASSSQAGLTPLHF.

This clone was seen a handful of times. The chain carries TRBV18 and TRBJ1-1, with 8 bases matching TRBD1. After removal of 4 bases from V and 4 bases from J, the junction contained 8 bases not matched to a gene. This CDR3 spans 15 amino acids. Germline V lookup: CDR1 KGHSH, CDR2 LQKENI. The CDR3 DNA reads TGTGCCAGCTCACAACCTGGACAGGGAAGCACTGAAGCTTTCTTT. This encodes CASSQPGQGSTEAFF.

This clone was detected only once. The CDR3 coding sequence is TGTGCCATAAAAGGGACTTTTAACTATGGCTACACCTTC. This codes for CAIKGTFNYGYTF. The chain couples TRBV28 to TRBJ1-2, with D perhaps matching TRBD1 (5 bases). The CDR3 consists of 13 residues. Germline assignment: CDR1 MDHEN and CDR2 SYDVKM. Trimming shortened V by 10 bases and J by 1 base, and 13 bases separated the two germline ends.

The chain employs TRBV18 and TRBJ2-3; TRBD1 matches 9 bases. The CDR3 loop spans 13 amino acids. With V trimmed by 4 bases and J by 6 bases, 2 bases remained unmatched. CDR1 is KGHSH and CDR2 is LQKENI in the germline V gene. DNA of the CDR3: TGTGCCAGCTCACGGGGACAGGGCGATACGCAGTATTTT. Its translation: CASSRGQGDTQYF.

This rearrangement joins TRBV4-1 to TRBJ1-4, with no clear D. Between the trimmed V and J ends, which lost 0 bases and 4 bases, there was a span of 6 bases. The CDR3 sequence is 14 residues long. Germline values: CDR1 MGHRA, CDR2 YSYEKL. The CDR3 DNA reads as TGCGCCAGCAGCCAAGATAACGGTAATGAAAAACTGTTTTTT. Translating gives CASSQDNGNEKLFF.

The chain combines TRBV5-4 with TRBJ2-1, with 10 bases lining up with TRBD2. V gave up 5 bases and J gave up 4 bases; unmatched junction bases: 9. This CDR3 contains 16 residues. Germline values: CDR1 SGHNT, CDR2 YYREEE (reference sequence). CDR3 sequence: CASRVGWTSGYNEQFF. Here the CDR3 DNA reads TGTGCCAGCAGGGTAGGTTGGACTAGCGGTTACAATGAGCAGTTCTTC.

This clone turned up a few times. The gene calls are TRBV5-1 and TRBJ2-2; D gene unclear. The CDR3 loop spans 15 amino acids. V lost 6 bases to trimming and J lost 0 bases, with 12 bases between them. Germline values: CDR1 SGHRS, CDR2 YFSETQ. The CDR3 loop is CASTLEHSNTGELFF. CDR3 DNA: TGCGCCAGCACCCTAGAGCACTCGAACACCGGGGAGCTGTTTTTT.

The V call is TRBV5-1, the J call TRBJ2-5; tentative D call: TRBD2 (6 bases). CDR1 SGHRS and CDR2 YFSETQ come from the germline V gene. The ends were cut back, 0 bases at V and 2 bases at J, with 11 bases in the middle. The CDR3 sequence is 15 residues long. The CDR3 loop is CASSLAGGLQETQYF. The CDR3 DNA reads as TGCGCCAGCAGCTTGGCCGGGGGTTTACAAGAGACCCAGTACTTC.

The J gene is TRBJ2-7, the V gene TRBV12-3 or TRBV12-4; perhaps TRBD2 as D (5 bases). The CDR3 has 12 amino acids. V was trimmed by 3 bases and J by 4 bases, leaving 7 bases between them. The CDR3 spells CASSFSGYEQYF. The CDR3, as DNA: TGTGCCAGCAGTTTTTCGGGGTACGAGCAGTACTTC.

The rearrangement joins TRBV12-3 or TRBV12-4 to TRBJ1-2, with D hard to call. The CDR3 runs to 13 residues. V lost 8 bases and J lost 8, with 18 bases in between. CDR3 loop: CASREGSSRGYTF. In DNA, the CDR3 is TGTGCCAGCCGGGAGGGCAGCAGCCGCGGCTACACCTTC.